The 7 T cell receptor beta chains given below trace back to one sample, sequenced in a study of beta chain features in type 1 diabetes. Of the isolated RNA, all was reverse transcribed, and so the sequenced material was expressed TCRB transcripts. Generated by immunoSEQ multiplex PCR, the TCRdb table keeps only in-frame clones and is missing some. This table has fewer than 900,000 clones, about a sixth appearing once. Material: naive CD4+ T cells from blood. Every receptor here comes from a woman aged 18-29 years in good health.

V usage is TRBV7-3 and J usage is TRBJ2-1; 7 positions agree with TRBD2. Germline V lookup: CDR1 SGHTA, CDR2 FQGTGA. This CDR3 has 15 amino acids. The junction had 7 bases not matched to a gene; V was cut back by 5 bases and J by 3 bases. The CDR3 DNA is TGTGCCAGCAGCCCTGGACTAGTCCTCTACAATGAGCAGTTCTTC. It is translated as CASSPGLVLYNEQFF.

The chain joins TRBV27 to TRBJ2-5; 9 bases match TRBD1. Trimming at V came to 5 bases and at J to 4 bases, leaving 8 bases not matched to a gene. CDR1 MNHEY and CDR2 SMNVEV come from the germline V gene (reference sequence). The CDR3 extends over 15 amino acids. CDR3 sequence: CASSTTGQGRETQYF. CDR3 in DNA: TGTGCCAGCAGTACTACGGGACAGGGCAGAGAGACCCAGTACTTC.

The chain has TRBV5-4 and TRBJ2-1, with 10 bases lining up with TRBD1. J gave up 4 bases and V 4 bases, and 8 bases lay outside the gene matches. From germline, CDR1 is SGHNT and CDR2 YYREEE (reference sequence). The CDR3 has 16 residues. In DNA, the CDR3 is TGTGCCAGCAGCAGAACCGACAGGGGGCTGTACAATGAGCAGTTCTTC. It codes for CASSRTDRGLYNEQFF.

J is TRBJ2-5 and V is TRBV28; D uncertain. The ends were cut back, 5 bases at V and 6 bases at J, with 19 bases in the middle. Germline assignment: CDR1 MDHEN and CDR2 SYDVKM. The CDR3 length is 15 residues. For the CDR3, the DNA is TGTGCCAGCAGTCTCTTTAGGAGTGCAACGCAGACCCAGTACTTC. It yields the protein CASSLFRSATQTQYF.

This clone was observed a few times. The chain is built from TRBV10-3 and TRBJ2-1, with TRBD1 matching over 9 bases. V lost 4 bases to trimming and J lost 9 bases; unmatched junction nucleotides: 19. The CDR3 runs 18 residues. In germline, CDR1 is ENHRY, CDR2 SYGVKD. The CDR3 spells CAISGPGQGRKTVGEQFF. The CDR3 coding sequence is TGTGCCATCAGTGGGCCGGGACAGGGTAGGAAAACTGTTGGTGAGCAGTTCTTC.

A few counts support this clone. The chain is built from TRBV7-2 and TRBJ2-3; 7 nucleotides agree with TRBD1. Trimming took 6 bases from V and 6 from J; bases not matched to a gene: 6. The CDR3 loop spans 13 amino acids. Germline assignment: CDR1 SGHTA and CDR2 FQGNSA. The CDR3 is CASRLTGTDTQYF. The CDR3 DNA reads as TGTGCCAGCAGGTTGACAGGGACCGATACGCAGTATTTT.

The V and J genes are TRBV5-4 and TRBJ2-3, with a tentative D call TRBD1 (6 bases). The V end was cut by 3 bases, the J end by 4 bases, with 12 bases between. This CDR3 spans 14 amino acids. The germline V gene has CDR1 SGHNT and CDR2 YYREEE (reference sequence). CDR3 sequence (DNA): TGTGCCAGCAGCTCGAAGGACAGTTCAGATACGCAGTATTTT. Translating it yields CASSSKDSSDTQYF.